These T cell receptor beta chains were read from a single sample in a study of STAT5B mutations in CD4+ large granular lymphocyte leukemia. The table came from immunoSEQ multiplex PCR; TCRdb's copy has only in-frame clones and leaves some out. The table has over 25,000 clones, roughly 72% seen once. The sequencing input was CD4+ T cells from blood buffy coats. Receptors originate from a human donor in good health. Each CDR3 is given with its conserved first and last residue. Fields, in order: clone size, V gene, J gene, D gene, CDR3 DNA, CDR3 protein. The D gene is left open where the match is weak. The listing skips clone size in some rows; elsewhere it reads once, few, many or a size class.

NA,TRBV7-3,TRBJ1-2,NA,TGTGCCAGCAGCCCCGACAGAGACTATGGCTACACCTTC,CASSPDRDYGYTF
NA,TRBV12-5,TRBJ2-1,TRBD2,TGTGCTAGTGGGACGGGGGGGAGCTACAATGAGCAGTTCTTC,CASGTGGSYNEQFF
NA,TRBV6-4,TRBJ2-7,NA,TGTGCCAGCAGGGCGGGACAGAGAATCGCCTACGAGCAGTACTTC,CASRAGQRIAYEQYF
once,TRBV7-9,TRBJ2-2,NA,TGTGCCAGCAGCTTAGAGGGTTACACCGGGGAGCTGTTTTTT,CASSLEGYTGELFF
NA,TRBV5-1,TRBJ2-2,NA,TGCGCCAGCAGCTTGGGGACTGGGGGCACCGGGGAGCTGTTTTTT,CASSLGTGGTGELFF
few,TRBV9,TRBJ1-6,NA,TGTGCCAGCAGCGTTGGTGTCAAGCCACCCCTCCACTTT,CASSVGVKPPLHF
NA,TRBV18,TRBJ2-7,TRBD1,TGTGCCAGCTCACCGGCCCTCGACAGGGGATACGAGCAGTACTTC,CASSPALDRGYEQYF
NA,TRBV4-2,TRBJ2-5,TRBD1,TGTGCCAGCAGCCCGGACAGGGAGACCCAGTACTTC,CASSPDRETQYF
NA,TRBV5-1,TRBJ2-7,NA,TGCGCCAGCAGCTTTATTCCAATAATGCGGGGACCCGACTCCTACGAGCAGTACTTC,CASSFIPIMRGPDSYEQYF
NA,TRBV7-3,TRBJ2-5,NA,TGTGCCAGCAGCTTTGGGCGGGGCAGCAATCTCCAAGAGACCCAGTACTTC,CASSFGRGSNLQETQYF
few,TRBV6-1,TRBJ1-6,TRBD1,TGTGCCAGCAGTGACACGGGACAGGGACTGTCACCCCTCCACTTT,CASSDTGQGLSPLHF
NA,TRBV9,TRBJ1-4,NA,TGTGCCAGCAGCACCCCAGTAGGGAAACTGTTTTTT,CASSTPVGKLFF
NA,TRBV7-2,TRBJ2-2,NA,TGTGCCAGCAGCTTCAGACGGGACCTGAACACCGGGGAGCTGTTTTTT,CASSFRRDLNTGELFF
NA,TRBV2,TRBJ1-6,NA,TGTGCCAGCAGACTAAAGGAGGTTCTTGCACCCCTCCACTTT,CASRLKEVLAPLHF
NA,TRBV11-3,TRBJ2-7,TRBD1,TGTGCCAGCGGACAGGAGGCCTACGAGCAGTACTTC,CASGQEAYEQYF
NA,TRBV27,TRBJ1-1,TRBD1,TGTGCCAGCAGTTTCAACAGGGGCACTGAAGCTTTCTTT,CASSFNRGTEAFF
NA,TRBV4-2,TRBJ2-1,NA,TGTGCCAGCAGGCGGGGTTCCTACAATGAGCAGTTCTTC,CASRRGSYNEQFF
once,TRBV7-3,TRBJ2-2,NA,TGTGCCAGCAGCTTAAGGCAAACGAACACCGGGGAGCTGTTTTTT,CASSLRQTNTGELFF
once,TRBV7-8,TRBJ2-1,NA,TGTGCCAGCAGCTTAAGGGTCGGGGTACAGGGCAATGAGCAGTTCTTC,CASSLRVGVQGNEQFF
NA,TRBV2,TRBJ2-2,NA,TGTGCCAGCAGGACGGGACAGAACACCGGGGAGCTGTTTTTT,CASRTGQNTGELFF
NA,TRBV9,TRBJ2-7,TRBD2,TGTGCCAGCAGCGCCAGAGCGGGAGGCTACGAGCAGTACTTC,CASSARAGGYEQYF
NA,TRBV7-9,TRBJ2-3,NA,TGTGCCAGCAGCTTATTAATAGGTCGGCCAGGGGGCACAGATACGCAGTATTTT,CASSLLIGRPGGTDTQYF
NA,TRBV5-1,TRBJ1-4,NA,TGCGCCAGCAGCGTACAGGGAAGTGAGAGTGAAAAACTGTTTTTT,CASSVQGSESEKLFF
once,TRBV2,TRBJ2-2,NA,TGTGCCAGCAGAGCGGCCCTCTACACCGGGGAGCTGTTTTTT,CASRAALYTGELFF
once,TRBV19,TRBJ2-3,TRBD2,TGTGCCAGTAGTATAGGGGGGAGGGCCTCAGATACGCAGTATTTT,CASSIGGRASDTQYF
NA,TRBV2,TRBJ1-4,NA,TGTGCCAGCAGTCTTCGGGGCAGGGTAGCAACTAATGAAAAACTGTTTTTT,CASSLRGRVATNEKLFF
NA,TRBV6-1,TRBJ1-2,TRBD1,TGTGCCAGCAGTGAAGTCTTGGGGACAGGGTATGGCTACACCTTC,CASSEVLGTGYGYTF
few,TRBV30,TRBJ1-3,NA,TGTGCCTGGAGTGTACAGGCCTACTCTGGAAACACCATATATTTT,CAWSVQAYSGNTIYF
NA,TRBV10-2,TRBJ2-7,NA,TGCGCCAGCAGGGACGGGACTCCTTCCTACGAGCAGTACTTC,CASRDGTPSYEQYF
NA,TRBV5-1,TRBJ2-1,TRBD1,TGCGCCAGCAGCTCTGGACAGGGGGCTTTTAATGAGCAGTTCTTC,CASSSGQGAFNEQFF
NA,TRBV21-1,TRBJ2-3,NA,TGTGCCAGCAGTTCCCGTGGAGGAGAGACTAGCGGGAGAAGCACAGATACGCAGTATTTT,CASSSRGGETSGRSTDTQYF
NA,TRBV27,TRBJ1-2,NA,TGTGCCAGCAGTTCTCTTAGTGGAGGGGCGGACTATGGCTACACCTTC,CASSSLSGGADYGYTF
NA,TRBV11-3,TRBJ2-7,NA,TGTGCCAGCAGAACTACAACTACCTACGAGCAGTACTTC,CASRTTTTYEQYF
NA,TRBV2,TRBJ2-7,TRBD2,TGTGCCAGCAGGGTAGGACTAGCGGGTTCCTACGAGCAGTACTTC,CASRVGLAGSYEQYF
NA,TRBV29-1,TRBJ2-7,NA,TGCAGCGTTTCAACTTCAGGGGTTGGCTACGAGCAGTACTTC,CSVSTSGVGYEQYF
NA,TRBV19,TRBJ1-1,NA,TGTGCCAGTAGTATCGCCAGGGTCAACACTGAAGCTTTCTTT,CASSIARVNTEAFF
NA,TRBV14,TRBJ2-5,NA,TGTGCCAGCAGCCAAGTAAACCAAGAGACCCAGTACTTC,CASSQVNQETQYF
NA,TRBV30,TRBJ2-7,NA,TGTGCCTGGGGCAGGGGCCCCTACGAGCAGTACTTC,CAWGRGPYEQYF
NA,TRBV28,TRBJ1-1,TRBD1,TGTGCCAGCAGCCAAACAGGGGTTAGCACTGAAGCTTTCTTT,CASSQTGVSTEAFF
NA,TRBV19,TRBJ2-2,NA,TGTGCCAGTAGGGTCTACACCGGGGAGCTGTTTTTT,CASRVYTGELFF
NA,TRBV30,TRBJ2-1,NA,TGTGCCTGGAGTGTACTATCTAATGAGCAGTTCTTC,CAWSVLSNEQFF
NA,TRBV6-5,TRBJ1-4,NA,TGTGCCAGCAGTTACGGATACAGCTCTAATGAAAAACTGTTTTTT,CASSYGYSSNEKLFF
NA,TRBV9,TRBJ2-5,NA,TGTGCCAGCAGCGTAGTAGTGGCGGCCGACCAAGAGACCCAGTACTTC,CASSVVVAADQETQYF